This TCR beta chain was obtained from a study of T-cell reconstitution after alpha-beta-depleted transplantation in children. This CDR3 contains 16 residues. CDR1 is SGHTA, CDR2 FQGTGA, per germline. V lost 7 bases, J lost 3 bases, and 6 bases stayed unmatched. General study findings and limits: Expanded graft clones numbering several hundred reportedly gave rise to alpha-beta T cells about two months after transplant. Surviving recipient T cells and thymic progenitors underlay high day-60 TCRbeta diversity in some patients. Most T-cell counts and diversity one year after the transplant came from T cells that were newly produced.

This clonotype was observed a handful of times. Its cognate antigen is unknown. The library targeted TCRbeta and was prepared with unique molecular identifiers. TCRdb processed the PCR reads anew with MiXCR; each CDR3 protein has one entry. In the table there are fewer than 700,000 distinct CDR3 sequences, approximately 13% of which are singletons. The source material was PBMCs, mostly from graft donor cells, sampled 360 days after TCRalphabeta/CD19-depleted stem cell transplant. The chain carries TRBV7-3 and TRBJ2-3, with 14 positions matching TRBD2. This TCR came from a male patient under 18 who had a stem cell transplant for acute myeloid leukemia, so the T cells may come from the graft donor. The CDR3 loop is CASTRLAGGPTDTQYF. The DNA of the CDR3 is TGTGCCAGCACTCGACTAGCGGGAGGGCCAACAGATACGCAGTATTTT.